A single sample is the source of the 4 T cell receptor beta chains below, sequenced in a study of T cells in Graves' hyperthyroidism and ophthalmopathy. From RNA transcripts, TCR beta CDR3 regions were amplified. HTBI primers were used for first-round RT-PCR of the TCR CDR3. TCRdb reprocessed the multiplex PCR reads via MiXCR and lists one record per CDR3 protein. The sample has about 380,000 distinct CDR3 sequences, 11% to 15% seen once. The material sequenced was blood. These receptors all come from an older woman with Graves' hyperthyroidism.

Points on this clonotype: This may be a read error, as it is one base from a much larger clone. The rearrangement joins TRBV30 to TRBJ1-1; TRBD1 matches 7 bases. Germline V gives CDR1 GTSNPN, CDR2 SVGIG (reference sequence). The CDR3 covers 13 residues. Trimming cost V 3 bases and J 4 bases; bases outside gene matches: 5. DNA of the CDR3: TGTGCCTGGAGATGGGACAGATCCACTGAAGCTTTCTTT. Its protein is CAWRWDRSTEAFF.

The gene calls are TRBV7-8 and TRBJ2-5, with 9 bases lining up with TRBD1. Germline-derived CDR1 and CDR2 are SGHVS and FQNEAQ. V lost 5 bases to trimming and J lost 13 bases; unmatched junction nucleotides: 5. The CDR3 sequence is 11 residues long. The DNA for the CDR3 is TGTGCCAGCAGCCCGCGGGACAGGGTGTACTTC. Translating it yields CASSPRDRVYF.

This clonotype has at least ten counts. The rearrangement uses TRBV20-1 and TRBJ2-1; 9 bases are shared with TRBD2. The germline gives CDR1 DFQATT, CDR2 SNEGSKA (reference sequence). V gave up 5 bases and J gave up 3 bases; unmatched junction bases: 5. CDR3 length: 14 residues. The CDR3 protein is CSAPLAGLYNEQFF. DNA for the CDR3: TGCAGTGCTCCTCTAGCGGGACTCTACAATGAGCAGTTCTTC.

This clonotype was recorded at least ten times. The chain joins TRBV2 to TRBJ2-3; D gene ambiguous. The CDR3 consists of 14 residues. Trimming shortened V by 1 base and J by 2 bases, and 7 bases separated the two germline ends. Germline values: CDR1 SNHLY, CDR2 FYNNEI. The CDR3 DNA is TGTGCCAGCAGTGAAGGCAGCTACACAGATACGCAGTATTTT. Its protein product is CASSEGSYTDTQYF.